The T cell receptor (beta chain) described here comes from a study of PD-1 blockade in classical Hodgkin lymphoma. All patients relapsed after autologous stem cell transplantation, and brentuximab vedotin exposure varied. The CDR3 extends over 15 amino acids. Germline CDR1 and CDR2: SGHTA and FQGTGA. The junction had 2 bases not matched to a gene; V was cut back by 6 bases and J by 2 bases. Only in-frame clones appear in the TCRdb table, and some are missing; sequencing was by immunoSEQ multiplex PCR. Here the sample spans 40,000 or so clones, 78% being singletons. The chain is built from TRBV7-3 and TRBJ2-1, with 12 positions matching TRBD2. The starting material was peripheral blood mononuclear cells (PBMCs), obtained at baseline. The sequence was collected from a human donor with classical Hodgkin lymphoma. CDR3 nucleotide sequence: TGTGCCAGCAGTCCTAGCGGGGGGGCCTACAATGAGCAGTTCTTC. It codes for CASSPSGGAYNEQFF.